These T cell receptor beta chains were read from a single sample in a study of breast tumors, draining lymph nodes, adjacent tissues. TCRdb re-analysed the multiplex PCR reads in MiXCR, keeping a single row per CDR3 protein. This table has tens of thousands of distinct CDR3 sequences, 60% to 70% appearing once. The specimen sequenced was breast tumor tissue. Source of these receptors: a female donor with breast cancer. Some clones in this sample may be carry-over from other donors' samples. Each CDR3 is given with its conserved first and last residue. A D gene is named only where the DNA matches it firmly. Clone size is given for some rows only: seen once, a few or many times, or a class if the clone is expanded.

TRBD2,TRBJ2-5,few,TRBV20-1,TGCAGTGCTATTCGGGCGGGGGGCCAAGAGACCCAGTACTTC,CSAIRAGGQETQYF
.,TRBJ2-1,.,TRBV19,TGTGCCAGTAACCACCAGAGCCCCCTTAGAAATGAGCAGTTCTTC,CASNHQSPLRNEQFF
TRBD2,TRBJ2-1,many,TRBV12-3/TRBV12-4,TGTGCCAGCAGTTTCGGCGGGGGGGCATACAATGAGCAGTTCTTC,CASSFGGGAYNEQFF
.,TRBJ2-7,.,TRBV5-8,TGTGCCAGCAGCACGCACGTTTTGATCGAGCAGTACTTC,CASSTHVLIEQYF
TRBD2,TRBJ2-5,.,TRBV6-6,TGTGCCAGCAGTTACCGTCTAGCGGGGCTCCAAGAGACCCAGTACTTC,CASSYRLAGLQETQYF
TRBD1,TRBJ1-5,.,TRBV13,TGTGCCAGCAGCAATCCCGGGACAGGGGTTAATCAGCCCCAGCATTTT,CASSNPGTGVNQPQHF
TRBD1,TRBJ1-6,.,TRBV12-3/TRBV12-4,TGTGCCAGCATTTCCGACAGGGAGAATTCACCCCTCCACTTT,CASISDRENSPLHF
.,TRBJ2-5,.,TRBV5-4,TGTGCCAGCAGCTTGATCCCCGGAGAGACCCAGTACTTC,CASSLIPGETQYF
TRBD2,TRBJ2-1,few,TRBV7-8,TGTGCCAGCAGACTAGCGGGAGCCACCGACAATGAGCAGTTCTTC,CASRLAGATDNEQFF
TRBD1,TRBJ2-7,.,TRBV2,TGTGCCAGCAGCTCACTCCAGACAGGGCTAAGCTCCTACGAGCAGTACTTC,CASSSLQTGLSSYEQYF
.,TRBJ1-4,.,TRBV7-8,TGTGCCAGCAGCTTAGCGGGAGCAACTAATGAAAAACTGTTTTTT,CASSLAGATNEKLFF
TRBD2,TRBJ2-1,medium-sized,TRBV20-1,TGCAGTGCTAGAGTGCAGGGTAGCGGGAGAGGGAGCTACAATGAGCAGTTCTTC,CSARVQGSGRGSYNEQFF
.,TRBJ2-5,.,TRBV7-2,TGTGCCAGCAGCTTAGCGTCGGAGACCCAGTACTTC,CASSLASETQYF
.,TRBJ2-1,.,TRBV25-1,TGTGCCAGCAGTGATTTGGACAGTGCCCACAATGAGCAGTTCTTC,CASSDLDSAHNEQFF
.,TRBJ2-7,.,TRBV7-3,TGTGCCAGCAGCTTTGAGGGTGGAAGCGCTGGGGAGCAGTACTTC,CASSFEGGSAGEQYF
.,TRBJ2-7,.,TRBV19,TGTGCCAGTAGTAAGGCTAGCGTAAGGACCTACGAGCAGTACTTC,CASSKASVRTYEQYF
TRBD2,TRBJ2-7,.,TRBV7-2,TGTGCCAGCAGCACTAGCGGCTTTCCCTACGAGCAGTACTTC,CASSTSGFPYEQYF
.,TRBJ2-1,many,TRBV7-3,TGTGCCAGCAGCTATACAGGGAGCTCCTACAATGAGCAGTTCTTC,CASSYTGSSYNEQFF
.,TRBJ2-7,.,TRBV10-3,TGTGCCATCAGTGAAGCGAGGGGTAACGAGCAGTACTTC,CAISEARGNEQYF
TRBD1,TRBJ1-6,.,TRBV28,TGTGCCAGCAGTGCCCTGGGGACAGGGAATTCACCCCTCCACTTT,CASSALGTGNSPLHF
.,TRBJ2-7,.,TRBV12-3/TRBV12-4,TGTGCCAGCAGTTACGGGGCGGAGCGCGAGCAGTACTTC,CASSYGAEREQYF
.,TRBJ1-2,few,TRBV20-1,TGCAGTGCCACCCATAACTATGGCTACACCTTC,CSATHNYGYTF
.,TRBJ1-2,.,TRBV2,TGTGCCAGCAGCGGAGACACGTACTATGGCTACACCTTC,CASSGDTYYGYTF
.,TRBJ2-1,many,TRBV29-1,TGCAGCGTAGCTCAGCTGAGGAATGAGCAGTTCTTC,CSVAQLRNEQFF
.,TRBJ1-6,.,TRBV18,TGTGCCAGCTCACCACCCCCACAGGGCGATTCACCCCTCCACTTT,CASSPPPQGDSPLHF
.,TRBJ1-6,.,TRBV12-3/TRBV12-4,TGTGCCAGCAGCCTGGGGGGGAATTCACCCCTCCACTTT,CASSLGGNSPLHF
TRBD2,TRBJ2-5,many,TRBV20-1,TGCAGTGCTGGGGGGGGTGAGACCCAGTACTTC,CSAGGGETQYF
.,TRBJ1-2,.,TRBV7-2,TGTGCCAGCAGCCGAGGGGGTGGCTACACCTTC,CASSRGGGYTF
TRBD2,TRBJ2-3,many,TRBV27,TGTGCCAGCAGGCGACTAGCGGTCACAGATACGCAGTATTTT,CASRRLAVTDTQYF
.,TRBJ1-1,.,TRBV29-1,TGCAGCGTTGAAGATCTTGGAAGTCTCACTGAAGCTTTCTTT,CSVEDLGSLTEAFF
.,TRBJ2-7,.,TRBV7-6,TGTACCAGCAGCTTAGTTGAGGGCGGCAGAGCCTACGAGCAGTACTTC,CTSSLVEGGRAYEQYF
.,TRBJ1-4,many,TRBV2,TGTGCCAGCAGTTTAAGTGTTGAAGCTCCTGGGGATGAAAAACTGTTTTTT,CASSLSVEAPGDEKLFF
.,TRBJ1-2,.,TRBV4-1,TGCGCCAGCAGCCAAGATATAACCCCCAGCGATGGCTACACCTTC,CASSQDITPSDGYTF
.,TRBJ1-2,.,TRBV25-1,TGTGCCAGCAGTGAACCAGGAAACTATGGCTACACCTTC,CASSEPGNYGYTF